These T cell receptor beta chains were read from a single sample in a study of T cell responses to AZD1222 COVID-19 vaccine. Sequencing was performed with immunoSEQ multiplex PCR; in TCRdb, only in-frame clones are kept and a portion is missing. The profile shows 100,000 to 150,000 clones, roughly 90% of them singletons. The sequences come from peripheral blood, collected on day 0 of AZD1222 vaccination. The source of these receptors is an adult in good health. Each CDR3 is given with its conserved first and last residue. Fields, in order: J gene, D gene, V gene, clone size, CDR3 protein, CDR3 DNA. The D gene is left open where the match is weak. For some rows the clone size is stated as once, few or many, or as a class when expanded; others skip it.

>TRBJ1-1|NA|TRBV5-1|NA
CASSLGPVGNTEAFF
TGCGCCAGCAGCTTGGGTCCGGTGGGGAACACTGAAGCTTTCTTT
>TRBJ1-5|NA|TRBV19|few
CASSPEIRTSYSNQPQHF
TGTGCCAGTAGTCCCGAAATTAGGACATCCTATAGCAATCAGCCCCAGCATTTT
>TRBJ1-1|NA|TRBV7-9|NA
CASSLEAGSEAFF
TGTGCCAGCAGCTTAGAGGCAGGTAGTGAAGCTTTCTTT
>TRBJ1-4|NA|TRBV19|NA
CASRVATNEKLFF
TGTGCCAGTAGGGTGGCAACTAATGAAAAACTGTTTTTT
>TRBJ2-2|TRBD2|TRBV28|NA
CASSSGASGGAGTGELFF
TGTGCCAGCAGCTCTGGGGCTAGCGGGGGGGCAGGCACCGGGGAGCTGTTTTTT
>TRBJ1-2|NA|TRBV5-6|few
CASSLGRGDSRGGYTF
TGTGCCAGCAGCTTGGGACGGGGGGACTCACGTGGCGGCTACACCTTC
>TRBJ1-5|NA|TRBV4-2|NA
CASSQVGPDSNQPQHF
TGTGCCAGCAGCCAGGTCGGTCCCGACTCCAATCAGCCCCAGCATTTT
>TRBJ1-5|NA|TRBV27|NA
CASSLFQAGQPQHF
TGTGCCAGCAGTTTATTCCAGGCGGGTCAGCCCCAGCATTTT
>TRBJ1-1|NA|TRBV19|NA
CASSLTVNTEAFF
TGTGCCTCATCCCTTACCGTGAACACTGAAGCTTTCTTT
>TRBJ1-3|NA|TRBV7-2|NA
CASSFGRNTIYF
TGTGCCAGCAGCTTTGGACGAAACACCATATATTTT
>TRBJ2-1|NA|TRBV21-1|NA
CASSKFPEPGVGDNEQFF
TGTGCCAGCAGCAAATTTCCAGAACCAGGGGTTGGGGACAATGAGCAGTTCTTC
>TRBJ1-3|NA|TRBV4-3|NA
CASSLTGTGNTIYF
TGCGCCAGCAGCCTTACAGGGACTGGAAACACCATATATTTT
>TRBJ2-6|NA|TRBV4-1|NA
CASSQRGGANVLTF
TGCGCCAGCAGCCAAAGAGGGGGGGCCAACGTCCTGACTTTC
>TRBJ2-1|TRBD2|TRBV5-8|once
CASSSLAGVSYNEQFF
TGTGCCAGCAGCTCTCTAGCGGGGGTCTCCTACAATGAGCAGTTCTTC
>TRBJ2-3|NA|TRBV18|few
CASPLSSLERTDTQYF
TGTGCCAGCCCCCTTAGCTCCCTGGAGCGGACAGATACGCAGTATTTT
>TRBJ2-1|TRBD1|TRBV7-3|once
CASSSGTGFNEQFF
TGTGCCAGCAGCTCCGGGACAGGATTCAATGAGCAGTTCTTC
>TRBJ1-1|TRBD1|TRBV5-1|NA
CASSLQGRGTEAFF
TGCGCCAGCAGCTTACAGGGGAGAGGCACTGAAGCTTTCTTT
>TRBJ1-4|TRBD1|TRBV28|few
CASSSWDRVSEKLFF
TGTGCCAGCAGTTCATGGGACAGGGTATCTGAAAAACTGTTTTTT
>TRBJ1-2|NA|TRBV28|NA
CASNTGSRSYTF
TGTGCCAGCAACACAGGGTCGAGAAGCTACACCTTC
>TRBJ2-7|NA|TRBV6-5|NA
CASSYSPQYEQYF
TGTGCCAGCAGTTACTCGCCCCAGTACGAGCAGTACTTC
>TRBJ2-7|NA|TRBV18|NA
CASSPPSYEQYF
TGTGCCAGCTCACCTCCTTCCTACGAGCAGTACTTC
>TRBJ1-2|TRBD1|TRBV30|NA
CAWTRGGTGSNYGYTF
TGTGCCTGGACCAGAGGGGGGACAGGGTCTAACTATGGCTACACCTTC
>TRBJ2-1|TRBD2|TRBV28|NA
CASSPGLAGVNEQFF
TGTGCCAGCAGTCCGGGACTAGCGGGAGTCAATGAGCAGTTCTTC
>TRBJ2-1|NA|TRBV20-1|NA
CSAPTRVEQFF
TGCAGTGCGCCCACAAGGGTCGAGCAGTTCTTC
>TRBJ1-1|TRBD1|TRBV9|NA
CASSVKGTAYAEAFF
TGTGCCAGCAGCGTTAAGGGGACAGCGTACGCTGAAGCTTTCTTT
>TRBJ2-3|TRBD2|TRBV24-1|NA
CATSDAGLAPDTQYF
TGTGCCACCAGTGACGCGGGACTAGCACCAGATACGCAGTATTTT
>TRBJ2-7|NA|TRBV3-1/TRBV3-2|once
CASSQDSEMSSYEQYF
TGTGCCAGCAGCCAAGATAGCGAGATGAGCTCCTACGAGCAGTACTTC
>TRBJ1-5|NA|TRBV5-6|NA
CASSLGQQHSNQPQHF
TGTGCCAGCAGCTTAGGACAGCAGCATAGCAATCAGCCCCAGCATTTT
>TRBJ1-2|NA|TRBV7-2|NA
CASSLMGWGLEGYTF
TGTGCCAGCAGCTTAATGGGGTGGGGGTTAGAAGGCTACACCTTC
>TRBJ2-3|TRBD1|TRBV19|NA
CASSIRGLTDTQYF
TGTGCCAGTAGTATCAGGGGGCTCACAGATACGCAGTATTTT
>TRBJ2-1|NA|TRBV5-5|NA
CASSHPGGNNEQFF
TGTGCCAGCAGCCATCCGGGCGGGAACAATGAGCAGTTCTTC
>TRBJ1-2|NA|TRBV3-1/TRBV3-2|NA
CASSQRKGDGYTF
TGTGCCAGCAGCCAGAGAAAAGGGGATGGCTACACCTTC
>TRBJ2-1|NA|TRBV6-5|NA
CASSPKGNEQFF
TGTGCCAGCAGTCCCAAGGGCAATGAGCAGTTCTTC
>TRBJ1-2|NA|TRBV9|once
CASSPLSGGYGYTF
TGTGCCAGCAGCCCCCTTTCCGGCGGCTATGGCTACACCTTC
>TRBJ1-1|NA|TRBV6-5|NA
CASRNREDTEAFF
TGTGCCAGCAGAAACAGGGAGGACACTGAAGCTTTCTTT
>TRBJ1-1|TRBD1|TRBV9|NA
CASSPRQGAEAFF
TGTGCCAGCAGCCCCCGACAGGGTGCTGAAGCTTTCTTT
>TRBJ1-5|NA|TRBV19|NA
CASSWASNQPQHF
TGTGCCAGTAGTTGGGCATCCAATCAGCCCCAGCATTTT
>TRBJ1-4|NA|TRBV28|NA
CASSLGGNSREKLFF
TGTGCCAGCAGTTTAGGTGGCAATTCACGGGAAAAACTGTTTTTT
>TRBJ1-6|NA|TRBV7-9|NA
CASSLGTKENSPLHF
TGTGCCAGCAGCTTGGGGACGAAAGAGAATTCACCCCTCCACTTT
>TRBJ2-2|NA|TRBV10-2|NA
CASMAKDGNTGELFF
TGCGCCAGCATGGCCAAGGACGGGAACACCGGGGAGCTGTTTTTT
>TRBJ2-7|TRBD1|TRBV29-1|NA
CSVQGVSYEQYF
TGCAGCGTCCAGGGGGTCTCCTACGAGCAGTACTTC
>TRBJ1-3|NA|TRBV27|NA
CASRDLQGSGNTIYF
TGTGCCAGCAGGGACTTACAGGGCTCTGGAAACACCATATATTTT
>TRBJ1-6|TRBD1|TRBV7-2|few
CASVTGTGNSPLHF
TGTGCCAGCGTGACCGGGACAGGGAATTCACCCCTCCACTTT
>TRBJ2-5|TRBD1|TRBV7-9|few
CASSLAGGGETQYF
TGTGCCAGCAGCTTAGCAGGGGGCGGCGAGACCCAGTACTTC
>TRBJ1-4|NA|TRBV28|NA
CASIKGGTTNEKLFF
TGTGCCAGCATCAAGGGGGGGACAACTAATGAAAAACTGTTTTTT
>TRBJ2-3|TRBD1|TRBV3-1/TRBV3-2|NA
CASSRDRRDTQYF
TGTGCCAGCAGCCGGGACAGGCGAGATACGCAGTATTTT
>TRBJ2-2|TRBD2|TRBV5-1|NA
CASSLREANTGELFF
TGCGCCAGCAGCTTGCGGGAGGCGAACACCGGGGAGCTGTTTTTT
>TRBJ2-5|TRBD1|TRBV19|NA
CASSISVGAGGETQYF
TGTGCCAGTAGTATAAGTGTCGGGGCAGGGGGAGAGACCCAGTACTTC